Listed here are 19 T cell receptor beta chains from one sample, sequenced in a study of cytomegalovirus exposure and HLA in healthy donors. With 60 Vbeta and 13 Jbeta primers, the PCR was carried out. Measured with immunoSEQ multiplex PCR; TCRdb has only the in-frame clones, and not every one. The sample has some 130,000 clones, approximately 61% seen once. Sample: PBMCs. These receptors all stem from a human donor in good health.

A single count supports this clone. V gene TRBV7-2 combines with J gene TRBJ2-4; 8 bases line up with TRBD2. The germline V gene has CDR1 SGHTA and CDR2 FQGNSA. The CDR3 sequence is 12 residues long. V shed 7 bases and J 8 bases; nucleotides not matched to a gene: 4. The CDR3 coding sequence is TGTGCCAGCACCCCGGGGGGGGACATTCAGTACTTC. Translated: CASTPGGDIQYF.

This clone has more than one count but fewer than ten. The J gene is TRBJ2-2, the V gene TRBV4-1; a weak D match, TRBD2 (5 bases). Germline values: CDR1 MGHRA, CDR2 YSYEKL. Trimming cost V 2 bases and J 7 bases, with 11 bases left between them. The CDR3 spans 14 residues. The CDR3 DNA reads TGCGCCAGCAGCCAAAATGAGGGCGGCGGGGAGCTGTTTTTT. It codes for CASSQNEGGGELFF.

This clone was observed a few times. The V call is TRBV2, the J call TRBJ1-4, with no clear D. This CDR3 comprises 15 residues. V lost 3 bases and J 4 bases, leaving 12 bases between the germline ends. In germline, CDR1 is SNHLY, CDR2 FYNNEI. The CDR3 DNA is TGTGCCAGCAGTGATGGGAGCGTCGGTAATGAAAAACTGTTTTTT. It codes for CASSDGSVGNEKLFF.

Worth noting for this clone: Other DNA sequences from this sample encode an identical CDR3 as well. This chain connects TRBV2 to TRBJ2-1; D might be TRBD2 (5 bases). Germline V gives CDR1 SNHLY, CDR2 FYNNEI. The CDR3 covers 11 residues. V gave up 8 bases and J gave up 3 bases, with 5 bases separating them. CDR3 amino acids: CASGLYNEQFF. The CDR3 DNA sequence: TGTGCCAGCGGACTCTACAATGAGCAGTTCTTC.

The V and J genes are TRBV12-5 and TRBJ1-5, with a possible D match to TRBD1 (6 bases). CDR1 LGHNT and CDR2 FRNRAP come from the germline V gene. This CDR3 has 14 amino acids. V gave up 5 bases and J gave up 7 bases, with 15 bases separating them. Here the CDR3 reads CASGQQGLEQPQHF. The CDR3, as DNA: TGTGCTAGTGGTCAACAGGGATTGGAACAGCCCCAGCATTTT.

This clone appeared a few times. The chain couples TRBV5-4 to TRBJ2-2; 9 nucleotides agree with TRBD2. The V gene end was trimmed by 0 bases and the J gene end by 6 bases; junction bases not matched to a gene: 3. Germline CDR1 reads SGHNT; CDR2 reads YYREEE (reference sequence). The CDR3 runs 15 residues. In DNA form, the CDR3 reads TGTGCCAGCAGCTTGGGCGGGAGGGAGGCCGGGGAGCTGTTTTTT. Its translation is CASSLGGREAGELFF.

J is TRBJ2-7 and V is TRBV2; TRBD1 agrees at 9 bases. The CDR3 length is 13 residues. CDR1 is SNHLY, CDR2 FYNNEI, per germline. V was clipped by 5 bases and J by 3 bases; unmatched bases: 2. The CDR3 sequence: CASSSGQGYEQYF. Written as DNA, the CDR3 is TGTGCCAGCAGTTCGGGACAGGGCTACGAGCAGTACTTC. Together with reference TRBV2 and TRBJ2-7, the CDR3 gives the full variable domain: EPEVTQTPSHQVTQMGQEVILRCVPISNHLYFYWYRQILGQKVEFLVSFYNNEISEKSEIFDDQFSVERPDGSNFTLKIRSTKLEDSAMYFCASSSGQGYEQYFGPGTRLTVT.

This clone was picked up one time. This chain uses TRBV4-2 with TRBJ1-2; D unclear. Per the germline V gene, CDR1 is LGHNA and CDR2 is YNFKEQ. V lost 0 bases and J 1 base, leaving 18 bases between the germline ends. This CDR3 comprises 18 residues. DNA for the CDR3: TGTGCCAGCAGCCAAGATCGGGTCCTCGCGCGCTATAACTATGGCTACACCTTC. This encodes CASSQDRVLARYNYGYTF.

This clone came up a few times. The gene calls are TRBV6-1 and TRBJ2-3; D perhaps matches TRBD2 (6 bases). Trimming removed 8 bases at V and 1 base at J, with 10 bases between. Germline loops: CDR1 MNHNS, CDR2 SASEGT. This CDR3 comprises 13 residues. In DNA form, the CDR3 reads TGTGCCAGCCGGACTATGGGCACAGATACGCAGTATTTT. Amino acid sequence: CASRTMGTDTQYF.

The CDR3 DNA follows: TGTGCCAGCAGCCAGACCGGACAGGGGGTTCGGTCCGGGGCTTTCTTT. It yields the protein CASSQTGQGVRSGAFF. The chain combines TRBV7-9 with TRBJ1-1, with 10 bases that match TRBD1. Germline assignment: CDR1 SEHNR and CDR2 FQNEAQ (reference sequence). V was pared by 5 bases and J by 11 bases, with 17 bases of the junction left unmatched. There are 16 residues in the CDR3.

The genes are TRBV5-1 and TRBJ2-5, with D tentatively TRBD1 (6 bases). Looked up from germline, CDR1 is SGHRS and CDR2 is YFSETQ. V lost 4 bases, J lost 4 bases, and 14 bases lay in between. The length of the CDR3 is 14 residues. Here the CDR3 reads CASSQKDSRETQYF. CDR3 coding DNA: TGCGCCAGCAGCCAAAAGGACAGCCGAGAGACCCAGTACTTC.

The rearrangement uses TRBV6-6 and TRBJ2-1; 11 bases agree with TRBD2. The CDR3 loop spans 16 amino acids. V trimming: 2 bases; J trimming: 7 bases; junction bases outside the gene matches: 7. Germline CDR1 is MNHNY and CDR2 is SVGAGI (reference sequence). CDR3 DNA: TGTGCCAGCAGTTACCCGGGGACTAGCGGTCTGAATGAGCAGTTCTTC. Residues: CASSYPGTSGLNEQFF.

The chain uses TRBV9 and TRBJ2-2, with 9 bases matching TRBD1. The V gene's germline CDR1 is SGDLS and CDR2 YYNGEE. There are 16 residues in the CDR3. V dropped 4 bases and J dropped 4; count of bases not matched to a gene: 8. CDR3 protein: CASSTTGGRITGELFF. CDR3 nucleotide sequence: TGTGCCAGCAGCACCACAGGGGGCCGGATCACCGGGGAGCTGTTTTTT.

CDR3 DNA sequence: TGTGCCAGCAGCTTCAGCTCTTGGACAGGGAGCACCGGGGAGCTGTTTTTT. Translation: CASSFSSWTGSTGELFF. V and J are TRBV7-3 and TRBJ2-2; 8 bases map to TRBD1. The trim removed 3 bases at V and 4 bases at J, leaving 10 bases unmatched. The germline V gene encodes CDR1 SGHTA and CDR2 FQGTGA. The CDR3 sequence is 17 residues long.

The J gene is TRBJ1-5, the V gene TRBV28; 12 bases fit TRBD1. The CDR3 runs 20 residues. CDR1 and CDR2 from the germline V gene are MDHEN and SYDVKM. Losses at the gene ends were 6 bases for V and 0 bases for J; bases not matched to a gene: 15. CDR3 DNA: TGTGCCAGCAGCTCACCCACGGGACAGGGGGCCATTTATAGCAATCAGCCCCAGCATTTT. Residues: CASSSPTGQGAIYSNQPQHF.

V gene TRBV9 combines with J gene TRBJ2-2; TRBD1 might be the D (6 bases). Trimming took 1 base from V and 0 from J, leaving 10 bases between them. The germline V gene has CDR1 SGDLS and CDR2 YYNGEE. This CDR3 has 16 amino acids. This CDR3 reads CASSVRPGANTGELFF. CDR3 nucleotides: TGTGCCAGCAGCGTAAGGCCAGGGGCGAACACCGGGGAGCTGTTTTTT.

CDR3 region: CASSQDQTGSQPQHF. Written as DNA, the CDR3 is TGCGCCAGCAGCCAAGATCAAACGGGGAGCCAGCCCCAGCATTTT. V usage is TRBV4-1 and J usage is TRBJ1-5, with D uncertain. The CDR3 extends over 15 amino acids. Germline assignment: CDR1 MGHRA and CDR2 YSYEKL. Trimming took 0 bases from V and 7 from J, leaving 13 bases between them.

The table lists this clone with a few counts. This chain links TRBV9 with TRBJ2-2, with unresolved D. Trimming stripped 0 bases from V and 1 base from J, with 4 bases between. Germline values: CDR1 SGDLS, CDR2 YYNGEE. CDR3 length: 14 residues. CDR3 coding DNA: TGTGCCAGCAGCGTAGGGCTGAACACCGGGGAGCTGTTTTTT. Protein sequence: CASSVGLNTGELFF.

The rearrangement joins TRBV27 to TRBJ2-1, with 13 bases matching TRBD2. V trimming: 5 bases; J trimming: 10 bases; junction bases outside the gene matches: 8. There are 15 residues in the CDR3. Germline lookup yields CDR1 MNHEY and CDR2 SMNVEV (reference sequence). The CDR3 sequence: CASSPGTSGTGEQFF. CDR3 DNA sequence: TGTGCCAGCAGTCCCGGGACTAGCGGGACGGGCGAGCAGTTCTTC.